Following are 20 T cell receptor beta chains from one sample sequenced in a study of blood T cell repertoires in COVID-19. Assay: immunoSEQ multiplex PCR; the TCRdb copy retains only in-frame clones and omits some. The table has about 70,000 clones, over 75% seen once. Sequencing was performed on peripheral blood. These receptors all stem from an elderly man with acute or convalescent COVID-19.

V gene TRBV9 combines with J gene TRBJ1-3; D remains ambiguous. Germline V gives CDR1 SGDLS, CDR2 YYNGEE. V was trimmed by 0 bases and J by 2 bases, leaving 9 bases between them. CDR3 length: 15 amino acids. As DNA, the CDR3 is TGTGCCAGCAGCGTAGGAGGGAGGGCTGGAAACACCATATATTTT. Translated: CASSVGGRAGNTIYF.

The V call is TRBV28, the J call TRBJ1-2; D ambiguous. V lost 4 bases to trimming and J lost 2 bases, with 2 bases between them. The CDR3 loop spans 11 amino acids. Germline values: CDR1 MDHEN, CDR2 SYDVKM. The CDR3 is CASSSNYGYTF. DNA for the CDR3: TGTGCCAGCAGTTCAAACTATGGCTACACCTTC.

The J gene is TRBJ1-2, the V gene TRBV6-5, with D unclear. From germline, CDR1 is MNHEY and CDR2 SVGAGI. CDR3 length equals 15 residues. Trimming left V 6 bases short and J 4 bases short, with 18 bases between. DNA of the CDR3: TGTGCCAGCAGCAGGCCCGTCCCCTTGGGCTATGGCTACACCTTC. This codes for CASSRPVPLGYGYTF.

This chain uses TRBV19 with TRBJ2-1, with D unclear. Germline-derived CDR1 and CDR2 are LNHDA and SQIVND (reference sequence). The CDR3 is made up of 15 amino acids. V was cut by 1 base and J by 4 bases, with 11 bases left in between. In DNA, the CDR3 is TGTGCCAGTAGTATAGGCCTGACTGGGTACAATGAGCAGTTCTTC. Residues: CASSIGLTGYNEQFF.

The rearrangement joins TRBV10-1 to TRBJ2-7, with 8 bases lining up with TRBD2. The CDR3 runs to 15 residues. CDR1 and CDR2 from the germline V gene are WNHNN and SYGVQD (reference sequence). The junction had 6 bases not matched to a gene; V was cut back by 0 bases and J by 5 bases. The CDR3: CASSESRTSWDEQYF. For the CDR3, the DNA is TGCGCCAGCAGTGAGTCCAGGACTAGCTGGGACGAGCAGTACTTC.

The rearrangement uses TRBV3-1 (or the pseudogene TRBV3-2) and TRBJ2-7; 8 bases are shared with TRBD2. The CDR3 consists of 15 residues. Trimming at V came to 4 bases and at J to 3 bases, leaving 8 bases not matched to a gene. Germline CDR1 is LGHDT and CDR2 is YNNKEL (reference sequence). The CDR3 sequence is CASSPATSGNYEQYF. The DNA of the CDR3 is TGTGCCAGCAGCCCTGCAACTAGCGGAAACTACGAGCAGTACTTC.

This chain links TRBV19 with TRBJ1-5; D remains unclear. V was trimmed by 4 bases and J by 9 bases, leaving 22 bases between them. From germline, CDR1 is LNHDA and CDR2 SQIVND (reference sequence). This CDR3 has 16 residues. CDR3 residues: CASSTAAVSLRGPQHF. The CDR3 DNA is TGTGCCAGTAGTACGGCGGCGGTATCACTTCGTGGGCCCCAGCATTTT.

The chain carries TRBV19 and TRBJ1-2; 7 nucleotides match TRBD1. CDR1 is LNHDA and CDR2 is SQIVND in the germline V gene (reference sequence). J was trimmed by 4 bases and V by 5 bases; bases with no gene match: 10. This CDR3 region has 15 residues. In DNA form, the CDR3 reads TGTGCCAGTAGTGCACAGGGGATTAGGAGCTATGGCTACACCTTC. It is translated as CASSAQGIRSYGYTF.

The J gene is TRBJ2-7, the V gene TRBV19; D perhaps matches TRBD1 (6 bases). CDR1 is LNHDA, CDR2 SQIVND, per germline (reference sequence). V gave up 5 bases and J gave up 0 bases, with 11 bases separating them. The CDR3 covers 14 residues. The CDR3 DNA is TGTGCCAGTAGTCCCGGGACATCCTCCTACGAGCAGTACTTC. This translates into CASSPGTSSYEQYF.

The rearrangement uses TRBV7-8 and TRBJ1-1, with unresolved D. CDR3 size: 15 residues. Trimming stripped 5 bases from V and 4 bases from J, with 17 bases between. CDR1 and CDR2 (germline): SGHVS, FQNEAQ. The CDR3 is CASSPVSPYGTEAFF. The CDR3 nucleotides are TGTGCCAGCAGCCCGGTGAGTCCTTACGGCACTGAAGCTTTCTTT.

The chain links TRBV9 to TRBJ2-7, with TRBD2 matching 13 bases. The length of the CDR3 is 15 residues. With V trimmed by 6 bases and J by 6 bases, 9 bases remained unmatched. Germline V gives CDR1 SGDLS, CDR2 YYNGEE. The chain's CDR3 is CASTGTSGDFSEQYF. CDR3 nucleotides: TGTGCCAGCACCGGGACTAGCGGGGATTTTTCCGAGCAGTACTTC.

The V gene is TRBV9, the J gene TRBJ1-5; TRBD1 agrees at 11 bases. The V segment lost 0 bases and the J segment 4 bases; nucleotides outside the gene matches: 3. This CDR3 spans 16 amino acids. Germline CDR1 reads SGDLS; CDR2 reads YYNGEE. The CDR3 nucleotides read TGTGCCAGCAGCGTAGGAGGGGACAGGGGGAATCAGCCCCAGCATTTT. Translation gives CASSVGGDRGNQPQHF. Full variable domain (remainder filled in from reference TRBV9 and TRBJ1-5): DSGVTQTPKHLITATGQRVTLRCSPRSGDLSVYWYQQSLDQGLQFLIQYYNGEERAKGNILERFSAQQFPDLHSELNLSSLELGDSALYFCASSVGGDRGNQPQHFGDGTRLSIL.

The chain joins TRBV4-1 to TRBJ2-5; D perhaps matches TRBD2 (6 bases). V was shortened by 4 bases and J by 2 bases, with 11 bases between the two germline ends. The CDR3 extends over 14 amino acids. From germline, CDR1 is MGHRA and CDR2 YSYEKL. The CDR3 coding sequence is TGCGCCAGCAGCCGCGGGGCTGATCAAGAGACCCAGTACTTC. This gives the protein CASSRGADQETQYF.

CDR3 loop: CASSQATGGSRTGELFF. The CDR3 DNA reads as TGTGCCAGCAGCCAAGCCACAGGGGGTAGTCGCACCGGGGAGCTGTTTTTT. V and J are TRBV14 and TRBJ2-2, with 8 bases identical to TRBD1. Germline CDR1 is SGHDN and CDR2 is FVKESK. V shed 1 base and J 4 bases; nucleotides not matched to a gene: 8. This CDR3 comprises 17 residues.

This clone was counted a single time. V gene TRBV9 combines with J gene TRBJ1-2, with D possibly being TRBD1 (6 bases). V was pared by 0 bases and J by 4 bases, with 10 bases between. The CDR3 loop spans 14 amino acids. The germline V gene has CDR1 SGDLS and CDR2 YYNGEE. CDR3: CASSVESRGYGYTF. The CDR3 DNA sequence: TGTGCCAGCAGCGTAGAAAGCAGGGGCTATGGCTACACCTTC.

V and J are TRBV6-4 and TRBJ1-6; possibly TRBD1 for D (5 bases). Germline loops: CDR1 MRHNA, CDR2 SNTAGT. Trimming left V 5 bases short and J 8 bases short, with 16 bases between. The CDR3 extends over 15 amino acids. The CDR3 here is CASSLQDDLHSPLHF. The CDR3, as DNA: TGTGCCAGCAGTCTACAGGACGACCTCCATTCACCCCTCCACTTT.

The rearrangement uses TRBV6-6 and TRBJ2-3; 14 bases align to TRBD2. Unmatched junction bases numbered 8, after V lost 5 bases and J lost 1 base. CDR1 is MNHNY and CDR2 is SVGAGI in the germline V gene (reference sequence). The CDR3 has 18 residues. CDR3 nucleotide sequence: TGTGCCAGCAGTCCTAGGACTAGCGGGAGGCTCGGCACAGATACGCAGTATTTT. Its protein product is CASSPRTSGRLGTDTQYF.

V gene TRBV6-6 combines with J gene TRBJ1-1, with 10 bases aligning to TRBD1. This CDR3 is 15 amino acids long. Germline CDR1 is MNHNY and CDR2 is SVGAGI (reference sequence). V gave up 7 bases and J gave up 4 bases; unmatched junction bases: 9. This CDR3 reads CASISRDRGATEAFF. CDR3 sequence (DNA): TGTGCCAGCATCAGCCGGGACAGGGGCGCCACTGAAGCTTTCTTT.

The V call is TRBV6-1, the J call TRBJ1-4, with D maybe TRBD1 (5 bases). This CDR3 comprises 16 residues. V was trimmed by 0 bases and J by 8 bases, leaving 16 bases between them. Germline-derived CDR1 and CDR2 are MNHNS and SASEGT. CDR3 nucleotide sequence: TGTGCCAGCAGTGAAGCGCTTCCCAGGGTCAGGGAAAAACTGTTTTTT. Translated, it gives CASSEALPRVREKLFF.

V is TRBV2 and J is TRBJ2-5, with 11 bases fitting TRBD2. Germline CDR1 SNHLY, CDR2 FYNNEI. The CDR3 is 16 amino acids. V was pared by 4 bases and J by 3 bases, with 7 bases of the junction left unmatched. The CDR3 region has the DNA TGTGCCAGCAGTGTGGGGTCGGGACTAGCGGAAGAGACCCAGTACTTC. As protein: CASSVGSGLAEETQYF.